This TCR beta chain is drawn from a study of identical twins (dated by TCRdb to the mid-2010s). Regarding the study in general: To test whether fetal clonotypes persist, the study used deep sequencing on TCR alpha and beta repertoires from monozygotic twins, unrelated adults of various ages, and cord blood. To rule out contamination, the twin experiments were replicated at different times with different library preparation protocols. Study-wide conclusions, independent of this receptor: Recombination models systematically underestimated out-of-frame TCR alpha sharing in monozygotic twins but agreed with sharing between unrelated individuals. Zero-insertion analyses could be partly confounded by invariant T cells such as MAIT and iNKT, although diverse VJ usage argued against such confounding for most clonotypes. Because the same donors could not be followed over many years, the conclusions depended on cross-sectional statistical analysis. Out-of-frame TCR alpha sequences shared between twins showed an excess of low generation-probability sequences compared with coincidental sharing between unrelated individuals. A weaker excess of twin sharing was found in beta out-of-frame sequences because the signal-to-noise ratio was lowered by fewer shared sequences. Abundant cord blood beta clonotypes carried fewer insertions; young adult naive repertoires showed a weaker similar trend, while memory repertoires showed none.

The library came from 5' RACE. The reads were generated on an Illumina HiSeq 2000. Template switching added a universal primer binding site, and the final cDNA carried a unique molecular identifier that allowed TCR cDNA molecules to be counted accurately. Specific primers in the conserved constant-segment region were used to synthesize first-strand cDNA for TCR alpha and beta chains. To control for contamination, every cDNA library carried two barcodes: a SMART-Mk sample barcode plus Illumina barcodes. Two successive PCR steps introduced TruSeq adapter sequences along with Illumina sample barcodes. The Illumina HiSeq platform was used with custom primers to sequence TCR alpha and beta cDNA libraries. The authors processed their data as follows. Unique molecular identifiers were extracted from raw reads with MiGEC, and CDR3 positions were determined with MiXCR. For each individual, recombination models were inferred using an EM algorithm with the repgenHMM and IGoR tools. The tcR package in R was used for shared clonotype analysis, with sharing normalized by the product of cloneset sizes. To study raw recombination without the effects of thymic and clonal selection, out-of-frame nonproductive sequences were analyzed. Through fastp at Q25 and MiXCR, TCRdb rebuilt clones from the public reads, retaining in-frame beta chains. Every CDR3 protein is listed once, alongside the most common genes and DNA of its rows. TCRdb's processing, not the authors' own work, is the source of the V and J calls. This sample holds approximately 500,000 distinct CDR3 sequences; around 24% were observed only once. The top ten hold approximately 2.9% of the sample.

Trimming costs V 1 base and J 11 bases, and their ends lie 9 bases apart. CDR3 length: 12 amino acids, cysteine to phenylalanine. Just CDR3 DNA is preserved here, 36 bases in frame from base 1. The germline V gene yields SGHAT for CDR1 and FQNNGV for CDR2. To note about this clonotype: Which antigen it targets is not known. The record has no base qualities; no much larger clone is one base away.

Every donor was a healthy Caucasian. The twin cohort comprised three pairs of female monozygotic twins, all aged about 18 to 29 years. CD4+ and CD8+ T cell populations were isolated with positive isolation kits from Invitrogen. These same records also appear under a second study, on T cells expressing NK-cell markers. The other study reports the following: TCR beta-chain repertoires were profiled in sorted CD3+CD56+NKG2C+, CD3+CD56+NKG2C- and CD3+CD56-NKG2C+ T-cell subsets from several donors. Of the eight sequenced donors, seven were found to be HCMV-seropositive and one was found to be HCMV-seronegative. In several experiments an anti-gammadeltaTCR antibody was added to restrict sorting to alphabetaTCR-expressing T cells. For roughly 6 donors, the dominant CD3+CD56+NKG2C+ clonotypes were among the top 10 CD8+ clonotypes and accounted for about 1.0-7.5% of CD8+ T cells. Those dominant clonotypes were again the most abundant among CD3+CD56-NKG2C+ cells in a few donors, at about 28.3-60.1%. Whether the expanded NKG2C-expressing T cell clones were specific for HCMV antigens was left unclear. All eight donors whose samples were sequenced were randomly selected healthy volunteers, three of them men and five women. HCMV serostatus was determined by detecting HCMV-specific IgG in serum with a commercial ELISA kit. MIGEC was used to demultiplex reads and group the reads by UMI, and MiTCR was used to assemble and quantify clonotypes. To remove erroneous sequences, TCR cDNA sequences were retained only when supported by two or more reads. The tcR package was used for downstream repertoire analysis, and clonotypes were matched between fractions using CDR3 nucleotide sequence together with V segment. VDJmatch was used to annotate antigen specificity against VDJdb, with one amino acid substitution in CDR3 permitted.

This receptor was taken from a young woman in good health. The chain joins TRBV11-2 to TRBJ2-1; the D gene remains uncertain. What was sequenced was CD4+ T cells sorted from blood. The CDR3 sequence is CASSLGNSKQFF. At the DNA level, the sequence is TGTGCCAGCAGCTTAGGAAACTCTAAGCAGTTCTTC. The entire variable domain, with the stretches around the CDR3 drawn from the reference TRBV11-2 and TRBJ2-1 proteins, is EAGVAQSPRYKIIEKRQSVAFWCNPISGHATLYWYQQILGQGPKLLIQFQNNGVVDDSQLPKDRFSAERLKGVDSTLKIQPAKLEDSAVYLCASSLGNSKQFFGPGTRLTVL.